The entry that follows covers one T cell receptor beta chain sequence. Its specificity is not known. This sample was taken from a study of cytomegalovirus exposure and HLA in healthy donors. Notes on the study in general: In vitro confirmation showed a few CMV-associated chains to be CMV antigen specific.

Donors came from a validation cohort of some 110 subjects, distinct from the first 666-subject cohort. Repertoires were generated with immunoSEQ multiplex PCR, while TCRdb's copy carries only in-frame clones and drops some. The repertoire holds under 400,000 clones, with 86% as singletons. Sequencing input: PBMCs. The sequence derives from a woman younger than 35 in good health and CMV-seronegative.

The DNA for the CDR3 is TGTGCCAGCATGGGTCAGGGGCCCGGGCCCCAGCATTTT. Amino acids: CASMGQGPGPQHF. This chain links TRBV6-5 with TRBJ1-5; TRBD1 is a possible D gene (6 bases). With 7 bases removed from V and 9 bases from J, the gap between germline ends came to 16 bases. The CDR3 contains 13 residues. In germline, CDR1 is MNHEY, CDR2 SVGAGI.